The subject of this entry is one TCR beta chain. Which antigen it targets is not known. No much larger clone is present one base from it, and per-base qualities are unavailable. The cohort was made up of 666 healthy bone marrow donors. At the time of sampling, every cohort member was nominally healthy, though immune exposures that went unrecorded were likely present. The donor was CMV seronegative and belonged to the group of under 400 seronegative cohort members. Every donor gave a peripheral blood sample, and the peripheral blood mononuclear cells from that sample were used for TCR beta sequencing. Genomic DNA was extracted from the blood cell samples with the Qiagen DNeasy Blood Extraction Kit. Taken from the germline V gene, the CDR1 and CDR2 loops are SGHRS and YFSETQ. The CDR3 runs 12 amino acids, cysteine and phenylalanine included. This entry keeps only the CDR3 DNA: 36 bases, framed from base 1. V loses 0 bases of germline sequence and J loses 8 bases, and the interval between the two ends is 8 bases.

The sample belongs to a study of cytomegalovirus exposure and HLA in healthy donors (dated by TCRdb to 2017 to 2019). About the full investigation: In an earlier analysis of roughly 590 of the donors, 276 Gb of sequence data and roughly 100 million unique TCR beta sequences from 150 million to 200 million T cells were reported. An early release covering about 600 HLA-typed donors comprised approximately 300 gigabases of sequencing data and approximately 80 million unique TCR sequences. Among the roughly 390 genotyped donors, about 85% belonged to the genetic ancestry cluster associated with self-reported Caucasian donors. The study aimed to test whether cataloging public T cell receptors could reveal signatures of past pathogen exposure. The study profiled the T cell repertoires of 500 to 800 subjects by immunosequencing and related them to cytomegalovirus serostatus. Besides the first cohort of hundreds of subjects, a separate validation cohort made up of about 120 different subjects was used. To predict cytomegalovirus infection status, the study brought together high-throughput TCR immunosequencing, statistical association of individual TCRs with disease status, and machine learning. In a later analysis, previously published TCR beta repertoires from 550 to 700 donors were re-analyzed and high-resolution HLA genotyping was added so that TCR occurrence patterns could be studied. In the later analysis, no new phenotypic data were used to find candidate immune exposures; instead, reliance was placed on TCR beta sequences and their occurrence across donors. In an earlier analysis of more than 550 of the donors, high-throughput TCR beta sequencing was used to judge whether each TCR beta V gene segment behaved as functional or pseudogenic. Donor age, sex, ethnicity and CMV serostatus were collected together with the repertoire data. A later genetic analysis used genome-wide SNP genotypes for about 60% of the roughly 670 donors, treating that subset as a discovery cohort. Every repertoire in the discovery cohort had been generated on one and the same sequencing platform. Both class I and class II loci were covered by HLA typing, at four-digit resolution. Typing coverage varied by locus: roughly 629-630 donors for A, B, C, DRB1 and DQB1; around 560 for DQA1; 606 for DPA1; under 490 for DPB1. Roughly five DR-DQ haplotypes were handled as single units for association and clustering because linkage in the cohort was strong. Across 300 to 500 genotyped donors of the cohort, an average of roughly 250,000 unique TCR beta nucleotide sequences per donor were sequenced, and roughly a sixth of those sequences were non-productive. The paper as a whole reports these results and caveats: Linkage disequilibrium might explain the correlated functional status among segregating V segments, but an unknown experimental factor could not be ruled out. A further reported finding was that TCR beta sequences accurately predicted the HLA-A and HLA-B alleles for most subjects in the first cohort. Because the 87-base-pair reads could not distinguish some IMGT-functional V segments, including TRBV6-2 and TRBV6-3, those segments were excluded. While some public TCRs were present in many individuals, most TCR sequences turned up only very rarely across donors. The only immune exposure information available for the cohort was CMV serostatus. The classifier was reported to diagnose cytomegalovirus status with high specificity and sensitivity in both the original and validation cohorts. A total of 150 or so TCR beta chains were listed by the study as associated with cytomegalovirus. In a later genetic analysis, fewer N-insertions in productive TCRs were reported among donors in an Asian-associated ancestry cluster than the approximately 710-donor mean. About 17 rarely observed V segments, including chromosome 9 orphons, were excluded from the earlier analysis of a few hundred of the donors because counts were too low. Because HLA typing was unavailable for some donors at each locus, only the typed subset was used in association tests. In a later analysis, several top co-occurrence clusters were reported to appear linked to parvovirus B19, influenza, CMV and Epstein-Barr virus. In a later analysis, the rate of TCR association differed among HLA loci, with DRB1 alleles having the most associated TCRs and HLA-C alleles having the fewest. In vitro tests confirmed that a few of the cytomegalovirus-associated TCR beta chains recognize cytomegalovirus antigens. In a later analysis, HLA-associated TCR beta chains were found to be more clonally expanded and to have lower generation probabilities than equally common non-associated chains. An earlier analysis of several hundred of the donors showed that most TCR beta V segments appeared in productive rearrangements either about 87% or about 30% of the time, which broadly matched IMGT annotations. According to a later analysis, most CMV-associated TCR beta chains appeared to be HLA-restricted, and the HLA associations seemed to be driven largely by CMV exposure. The presence/absence analyses assumed that sequencing depth was roughly uniform across donors, and that assumption may not be true. An association between a missense DCLRE1C variant and V-gene and J-gene trimming of TCR beta chains was found in a later genetic analysis and replicated in an independent cohort. According to the authors, the approach could potentially be generalized to other disease states and immunological phenotypes. In this cohort, only TCR beta chains were sequenced, and detectable features were limited by the absence of alpha or paired-chain data. A group of highly shared sequence variants was considered likely to be a technical artifact of the sequencing pipeline. Specific HLA alleles were associated with 15,000 to 20,000 TCR beta sequences at a false discovery rate of 0.05 in a later analysis. Strong co-occurrence of HLA alleles, especially DR and DQ, made assigning TCR associations to individual alleles difficult.

The library was obtained by the immunoSEQ multiplex PCR assay. A mixture of 60 forward primers for TCR Vbeta segments and 13 reverse primers for TCR Jbeta segments was used in the multiplex PCR. A multiplex PCR assay on genomic DNA amplified the CDR3 region of rearranged TCR beta genes. Amplified TCR beta libraries were sequenced as 87-base-pair reads on the Illumina HiSeq System. The paper's data handling went like this. A later analysis tallied 70 million to 100 million unique TCR beta chains across the approximately 670 repertoires, and some 12 million of those chains were shared by two or more donors. Raw reads were error-corrected and collapsed into unique sequences by a nearest-neighbor algorithm in which closely related sequences were merged to remove PCR and sequencing errors. To assign V, D and J gene segments, CDR3 sequences were aligned to IMGT reference sequences. For a sequence to be retained, a match of at least six nucleotides was required to both a V gene segment and a J gene segment. A rearrangement counted as productive if the CDR3 had no stop codons and remained in frame with V and J, and every other rearrangement counted as non-productive. Following IMGT convention, CDR3 was defined as the stretch from the second conserved V-encoded cysteine to the conserved J-encoded phenylalanine. The earlier analysis of 500 to 600 of the donors excluded sequences that lacked an unambiguous match to a single V gene segment. An earlier analysis of fewer than 650 of the donors classified V segments as functional when productive rearrangements were above 56.7% and as segregating when the standard deviation between donors was above 5%. To diagnose cytomegalovirus status from the catalog of TCR beta chain sequences, a statistical classification framework was built. In a later analysis, TCR nucleotide sequences were compared against IMGT/GENE-DB human TR gene sequences so that V and J genes could be assigned. A later analysis assigned CDR3 sequences and most-parsimonious VDJ recombination scenarios with the TCRdist pipeline. In a later analysis, each TCR beta chain was defined by its CDR3 amino acid sequence together with its V-gene family, and reads lacking a unique V-gene family were excluded. As a way to deal with suspected cross-contamination and a sequencing artifact, a later analysis dropped 640 or so nucleotide sequences that were highly shared and had low generation probability. For each public chain, a later analysis derived a clonal expansion index from normalized ranks of inferred template counts within each repertoire. In a later analysis, generation probabilities were computed with a VDJ recombination model fitted to out-of-frame rearrangements, and the resulting probabilities were checked against IGoR. In a later analysis, hypergeometric tests were used to score TCR-TCR, TCR-HLA and TCR-CMV co-occurrence, with a repertoire-size bias correction applied to TCR pairs. To estimate false discovery rates, a later analysis permuted the HLA or CMV assignments 20 times. In a later analysis, co-occurring TCRs were grouped with DBSCAN, and TCRdist sequence similarity was added when clustering was performed within HLA-allele-positive subsets. Repertoires with fewer than 30,000 or more than 120,000 public chains, plus five repertoires with anomalous nucleotide sharing, were excluded from co-occurrence clustering. TCRdb re-hosts the immuneACCESS table, in-frame sequences only. Its copies lack some clones; in the studies checked, an unresolved V gene accounts for under half of them, and the cause for the rest is not known. V and J calls and clone size come straight from that table; D and trimming were deduced from the DNA. Counted in this sample were around 50,000 clones; 65% to 90% of them appeared once. Jointly, the top ten make up approximately 4% of the sample.

The specimen sequenced was PBMCs. This chain is built from TRBV5-1 and TRBJ1-2; the best D guess is TRBD1, with 6 bases matching. This TCR was recovered from a man aged 25-45 years in good health and CMV-seronegative. The CDR3 region: CASSLVGGGYTF. At the DNA level, the sequence is TGCGCCAGCAGCTTGGTAGGGGGAGGCTACACCTTC.